The 20 T cell receptor beta chains in this list originate from one sample, sequenced in a study of cytomegalovirus exposure and HLA in healthy donors. Some clones are missing from TCRdb's copy, which holds only in-frame ones; the method was immunoSEQ multiplex PCR. This sample has 21,000 or so clones, with roughly 97% found just once. Sequenced input: PBMCs. Receptor source: a man aged 25 to 40 in good health and CMV-seropositive.

The V gene is TRBV5-1, the J gene TRBJ1-3; no reliable D call. Germline CDR1 and CDR2: SGHRS and YFSETQ. This CDR3 spans 16 amino acids. V lost 0 bases, J lost 2 bases, and 12 bases lay in between. The CDR3 nucleotides are TGCGCCAGCAGCTTGGGGGTCGCGGTAACTGGAAACACCATATATTTT. This sequence encodes CASSLGVAVTGNTIYF.

This clone was observed once. J is TRBJ2-1 and V is TRBV6-5; 8 positions match TRBD2. The J segment lost 10 bases and the V segment lost 8 bases, leaving 10 bases of the junction unmatched. Germline-derived CDR1 and CDR2 are MNHEY and SVGAGI. This CDR3 is 13 amino acids long. Here the CDR3 DNA reads TGTGCCAGCTCCCGAGGGACTAGAGAAGAGCAGTTCTTC. Its protein product is CASSRGTREEQFF.

The chain links TRBV11-3 to TRBJ2-7, with D tentatively TRBD2 (6 bases). Germline V lookup: CDR1 SGHNT, CDR2 YENEEA. V shed 5 bases and J shed 6 bases, with 14 bases lying between them. The CDR3 runs to 13 residues. The CDR3 spells CASSATRLGEQYF. Here the CDR3 DNA reads TGTGCCAGCAGCGCGACTAGATTAGGCGAGCAGTACTTC.

The chain couples TRBV19 to TRBJ1-5; unclear D gene. The ends were cut back, 7 bases at V and 4 bases at J, with 8 bases in the middle. CDR3 length: 12 amino acids. CDR1 is LNHDA, CDR2 SQIVND, per germline (reference sequence). In DNA form, the CDR3 reads TGTGCCAGTACTAGAAGTAATCAGCCCCAGCATTTT. Residues: CASTRSNQPQHF.

This chain uses TRBV19 with TRBJ2-7; perhaps TRBD2 as D (5 bases). CDR3 length: 11 amino acids. Germline CDR1 is LNHDA and CDR2 is SQIVND (reference sequence). V lost 10 bases and J 1 base, leaving 8 bases between the germline ends. This CDR3 is CATGDSYEQYF. CDR3 nucleotides: TGTGCCACCGGGGATTCCTACGAGCAGTACTTC.

This clone appeared once. This chain joins TRBV11-2 and TRBJ2-7; D uncertain. The CDR3 totals 12 residues. Germline assignment: CDR1 SGHAT and CDR2 FQNNGV. Trimming left V 6 bases short and J 4 bases short, with 10 bases between. The CDR3 DNA reads TGTGCCAGCAGTGCACACCAGTACGAGCAGTACTTC. It codes for CASSAHQYEQYF.

The rearrangement joins TRBV2 to TRBJ1-5; D is possibly TRBD1 (5 bases). V shed 5 bases and J shed 7 bases, with 9 bases lying between them. This CDR3 contains 12 residues. From germline, CDR1 is SNHLY and CDR2 FYNNEI. CDR3 nucleotides: TGTGCCAGCAGTAACGCAGGGCAGCCCCAGCATTTT. Translated, it gives CASSNAGQPQHF.

V gene TRBV15 combines with J gene TRBJ2-7; perhaps TRBD1 as D (5 bases). CDR1 LNHNV and CDR2 YYDKDF come from the germline V gene (reference sequence). V gave up 4 bases and J gave up 2 bases, with 12 bases separating them. The CDR3 runs 14 residues. CDR3 DNA: TGTGCCACCAGCACCCAGGACACCGCCTACGAGCAGTACTTC. It is translated as CATSTQDTAYEQYF.

The chain is built from TRBV18 and TRBJ2-2; 13 nucleotides match TRBD2. V lost 3 bases and J lost 5; bases outside the gene matches: 6. The germline V gene has CDR1 KGHSH and CDR2 LQKENI. This CDR3 spans 17 amino acids. The CDR3 DNA follows: TGTGCCAGCTCACCGAGACTAGCGGGAGGAGGAACCGGGGAGCTGTTTTTT. Protein: CASSPRLAGGGTGELFF.

The chain links TRBV28 to TRBJ1-2; D call uncertain. Between the trimmed V and J ends, which lost 8 bases and 0 bases, there was a span of 10 bases. The CDR3 contains 13 residues. The germline V gene encodes CDR1 MDHEN and CDR2 SYDVKM. In DNA, the CDR3 is TGTGCCAGCCGCGAGTTAGCTAACTATGGCTACACCTTC. It encodes CASRELANYGYTF.

The rearrangement links TRBV28 to TRBJ2-1; TRBD1 matches 8 bases. The V segment lost 5 bases and the J segment 4 bases; nucleotides outside the gene matches: 10. CDR1 and CDR2 (germline): MDHEN, SYDVKM. The CDR3 is made up of 16 amino acids. The CDR3: CASSQRDRSFYNEQFF. The CDR3 DNA is TGTGCCAGCAGTCAAAGGGACAGGAGCTTTTACAATGAGCAGTTCTTC.

The chain couples TRBV4-1 to TRBJ2-7; TRBD1 aligns across 9 bases. This CDR3 spans 16 amino acids. Germline CDR1 is MGHRA and CDR2 is YSYEKL. V lost 5 bases, J lost 3 bases, and 11 bases stayed unmatched. The CDR3 loop is CASSSLRQGGYYEQYF. In DNA form, the CDR3 reads TGCGCCAGCAGCTCCCTCAGACAGGGGGGGTACTACGAGCAGTACTTC.

This clone appeared a single time. The chain employs TRBV10-3 and TRBJ2-7; D is possibly TRBD1 (6 bases). Germline values: CDR1 ENHRY, CDR2 SYGVKD. CDR3 length: 16 amino acids. V was pared by 4 bases and J by 3 bases, with 19 bases between. In nucleotides, the CDR3 is TGTGCCATCAGTGCCACAGGGAAACGTCTGGACTACGAGCAGTACTTC. The encoded protein is CAISATGKRLDYEQYF.

The chain employs TRBV6-4 and TRBJ2-3; D gene uncertain. CDR1 and CDR2 from the germline V gene are MRHNA and SNTAGT. Trimming pared 0 bases from V and 8 bases from J, leaving 3 bases between. CDR3 size: 11 residues. CDR3 bases: TGTGCCAGCAGTGACTCGAGTACGCAGTATTTT. Its translation is CASSDSSTQYF.

The chain couples TRBV28 to TRBJ2-1, with TRBD2 matching over 7 bases. Germline lookup yields CDR1 MDHEN and CDR2 SYDVKM. The CDR3 consists of 15 residues. Trimming removed 4 bases from V and 1 base from J; junction bases left unmatched: 4. The CDR3 bases are TGTGCCAGCAGTTCGTGGCGGGGGTCCTACAATGAGCAGTTCTTC. Its translation: CASSSWRGSYNEQFF.

This clone was counted a single time. The chain couples TRBV5-4 to TRBJ1-5; no clear D. Between the trimmed V and J ends, which lost 0 bases and 2 bases, there was a span of 9 bases. CDR3 length: 15 amino acids. Germline lookup yields CDR1 SGHNT and CDR2 YYREEE (reference sequence). The CDR3, as DNA: TGTGCCAGCAGCTTGGGGCCCCAGGGCAATCAGCCCCAGCATTTT. It is translated as CASSLGPQGNQPQHF.

The chain carries TRBV11-3 and TRBJ2-3, with TRBD2 matching over 12 bases. The CDR3 totals 16 residues. Germline V gene data show CDR1 as SGHNT and CDR2 as YENEEA. V shed 1 base, J shed 2 bases, and the junction held 1 base outside the gene matches. The CDR3 loop reads CASSLGTSGATDTQYF. Here the CDR3 DNA reads TGTGCCAGCAGCTTAGGGACTAGCGGGGCCACAGATACGCAGTATTTT.

The rearrangement links TRBV2 to TRBJ1-1; D is unclear. Germline V CDR1 and CDR2: SNHLY, FYNNEI. V was clipped by 5 bases and J by 7 bases, with 14 bases between them. This CDR3 spans 13 amino acids. The CDR3 coding sequence is TGTGCCAGCAGTACATCGAGGGCCGATGAAGCTTTCTTT. Translated: CASSTSRADEAFF. Full variable domain (missing parts from reference TRBV2 and TRBJ1-1): EPEVTQTPSHQVTQMGQEVILRCVPISNHLYFYWYRQILGQKVEFLVSFYNNEISEKSEIFDDQFSVERPDGSNFTLKIRSTKLEDSAMYFCASSTSRADEAFFGQGTRLTVV.

The chain has TRBV27 and TRBJ2-2; 10 bases map to TRBD2. V lost 5 bases, J lost 1 base, and 4 bases stayed unmatched. CDR1 and CDR2 from the germline V gene are MNHEY and SMNVEV (reference sequence). The CDR3 consists of 16 residues. The CDR3 DNA reads as TGTGCCAGCAGTCCCCGGACTAGCGGGAACACCGGGGAGCTGTTTTTT. Amino acid sequence: CASSPRTSGNTGELFF.

The gene calls are TRBV6-1 and TRBJ2-7, with 8 bases that match TRBD1. Germline V gives CDR1 MNHNS, CDR2 SASEGT. The V and J ends lost 7 bases and 2 bases, in that order; junction bases with no gene match: 4. This CDR3 region has 13 residues. Written as DNA, the CDR3 is TGTGCCAGCACGCAGGACAGGGCCTACGAGCAGTACTTC. Translation gives CASTQDRAYEQYF.